A single sample is the source of the 3 T cell receptor beta chains below, sequenced in a study of cytomegalovirus exposure and HLA in healthy donors. This table comes from immunoSEQ multiplex PCR, and its TCRdb copy is limited to in-frame clones, with some not included. The table has about 120,000 clones, around 90% seen once. What was sequenced was PBMCs. These receptors all come from a woman aged 18-29 years in good health and CMV-seronegative.

The genes are TRBV9 and TRBJ2-3, with 9 positions matching TRBD2. Germline V gene sequence: CDR1 SGDLS, CDR2 YYNGEE. The ends lost 4 bases at V and 4 bases at J; junction bases unmatched: 13. The CDR3 is made up of 17 amino acids. CDR3 DNA: TGTGCCAGCAGCCCCCGAGGGGCGGGAGGGATAGCAGATACGCAGTATTTT. Its protein product is CASSPRGAGGIADTQYF.

This clone was counted a single time. V is TRBV7-2 and J is TRBJ2-5; 9 bases map to TRBD1. CDR3 length: 16 amino acids. Trimming cost V 0 bases and J 1 base; bases outside gene matches: 3. Germline V lookup: CDR1 SGHTA, CDR2 FQGNSA. The CDR3 DNA reads as TGTGCCAGCAGCTTAGCTGTGACAGGGGGCCAAGAGACCCAGTACTTC. This sequence encodes CASSLAVTGGQETQYF.

The CDR3 nucleotides read TGTGCCACTCTCTCAGGGTTTTCGGCCTATGGCTACACCTTC. This gives the protein CATLSGFSAYGYTF. The rearrangement joins TRBV28 to TRBJ1-2, with D maybe TRBD1 (5 bases). The CDR3 has 14 amino acids. V was clipped by 10 bases and J by 4 bases, with 19 bases between them. The germline CDR1 and CDR2 sequences are MDHEN and SYDVKM.